The 26 T cell receptor beta chains in this list originate from one sample, sequenced in a study of blood T cell repertoires in COVID-19. Only in-frame clones appear in the TCRdb table, and some are missing; sequencing was by immunoSEQ multiplex PCR. The table includes 140,000 to 150,000 clones, roughly 78% detected once. The sequenced material came from peripheral blood. Source of these receptors: a human donor with acute or convalescent COVID-19. The donor label of this sample is uncertain.

In this sample, this clone turned up once. The chain links TRBV2 to TRBJ1-1; 8 bases fit TRBD1. J gave up 14 bases and V 8 bases, and 10 bases lay outside the gene matches. Germline V lookup: CDR1 SNHLY, CDR2 FYNNEI. The CDR3 is 11 residues long. The CDR3 DNA follows: TGTGCCAGCGGAGTCAGGGGGCAGGCCTTCTTT. Translation: CASGVRGQAFF.

The CDR3 is CASTPGQVGDQPQHF. The CDR3 DNA reads TGTGCCAGCACGCCGGGACAGGTAGGGGATCAGCCCCAGCATTTT. The V call is TRBV6-6, the J call TRBJ1-5, with TRBD1 identical over 8 bases. V was clipped by 7 bases and J by 5 bases; unmatched bases: 10. In germline, CDR1 is MNHNY, CDR2 SVGAGI (reference sequence). The CDR3 is 15 amino acids.

A single count supports this clone. The gene calls are TRBV12-5 and TRBJ2-2; TRBD1 is a possible D gene (6 bases). This CDR3 has 16 amino acids. Per the germline V gene, CDR1 is LGHNT and CDR2 is FRNRAP. V lost 5 bases to trimming and J lost 4 bases, with 17 bases between them. In DNA form, the CDR3 reads TGTGCTAGTGGTCTTAAACCGGGACACCTCACCGGGGAGCTGTTTTTT. Amino acids: CASGLKPGHLTGELFF.

This clone was recorded only once. The gene calls are TRBV6-4 and TRBJ2-5, with D possibly being TRBD2 (6 bases). V gave up 4 bases and J gave up 1 base, with 7 bases separating them. The CDR3 covers 13 residues. Germline V gives CDR1 MRHNA, CDR2 SNTAGT. In DNA form, the CDR3 reads TGTGCCAGCAGTGCGGGGGTCCAAGAGACCCAGTACTTC. Translated, it gives CASSAGVQETQYF.

This clone appeared once. The V call is TRBV9, the J call TRBJ2-3, with D maybe TRBD1 (7 bases). This CDR3 is built from 15 residues. Trimming removed 4 bases from V and 2 bases from J, with 14 bases in between. Per germline, CDR1 SGDLS and CDR2 YYNGEE. The CDR3 here is CASSPRDSYTDTQYF. Here the CDR3 DNA reads TGTGCCAGCAGCCCGCGGGACAGCTACACAGATACGCAGTATTTT.

The DNA for the CDR3 is TGTGCCAGCAGTGAATACGTTGGGGGCTCTAGGCTGTTTTTT. Translation: CASSEYVGGSRLFF. The V call is TRBV25-1, the J call TRBJ1-4; possibly TRBD1 for D (6 bases). The V gene's germline CDR1 is MGHDK and CDR2 SYGVNS. The CDR3 is made up of 14 amino acids. Trimming left V 0 bases short and J 14 bases short, with 16 bases between.

This sequence joins TRBV18 and TRBJ1-2; unclear D gene. Germline V lookup: CDR1 KGHSH, CDR2 LQKENI. This CDR3 is built from 13 residues. V shed 3 bases and J shed 3 bases, with 8 bases lying between them. CDR3 residues: CASSPDMYYGYTF. In DNA form, the CDR3 reads TGTGCCAGCTCACCCGACATGTACTATGGCTACACCTTC.

The J gene is TRBJ2-5, the V gene TRBV5-1, with 9 bases matching TRBD1. This CDR3 has 16 amino acids. The germline gives CDR1 SGHRS, CDR2 YFSETQ. V dropped 4 bases and J dropped 4; count of bases not matched to a gene: 11. In DNA form, the CDR3 reads TGCGCCAGCAGCGTACAGGGGGCTAGGGCCCGAGAGACCCAGTACTTC. Protein sequence: CASSVQGARARETQYF.

The rearrangement joins TRBV29-1 to TRBJ1-2; D call uncertain. Germline V lookup: CDR1 SQVTM, CDR2 ANQGSEA. The CDR3 covers 12 residues. V was cut by 2 bases and J by 8 bases, with 12 bases left in between. CDR3 DNA sequence: TGCAGCGTTGAATGGCGGTCTGGAGGCTACACCTTC. It is translated as CSVEWRSGGYTF.

V and J are TRBV12-3 or TRBV12-4 and TRBJ1-2, with a weak D call TRBD1 (6 bases). V was pared by 6 bases and J by 4 bases, with 9 bases between. This CDR3 is built from 12 residues. The CDR3 DNA is TGTGCCAGCAGGGACAGATCCTATGGCTACACCTTC. This sequence encodes CASRDRSYGYTF.

This chain connects TRBV5-5 to TRBJ2-7, with 9 positions matching TRBD2. Trimming cost V 1 base and J 6 bases; bases outside gene matches: 8. CDR1 and CDR2 (germline): SGHKS, YYEKEE (reference sequence). This CDR3 is 15 amino acids long. The CDR3 loop is CASSLFLAGSGEQYF. The CDR3 DNA reads TGTGCCAGCAGCTTGTTTCTAGCGGGGTCTGGCGAGCAGTACTTC. The full variable domain, with the rest looked up from reference TRBV5-5 and TRBJ2-7, is DAGVTQSPTHLIKTRGQQVTLRCSPISGHKSVSWYQQVLGQGPQFIFQYYEKEERGRGNFPDRFSARQFPNYSSELNVNALLLGDSALYLCASSLFLAGSGEQYFGPGTRLTVT.

The chain uses TRBV20-1 and TRBJ1-2; D is unresolved. Trimming stripped 3 bases from V and 10 bases from J, with 9 bases between. The CDR3 contains 10 residues. CDR1 and CDR2 from the germline V gene are DFQATT and SNEGSKA (reference sequence). The DNA of the CDR3 is TGCAGTGCTAGGCGGGAAGACTACACCTTC. This gives the protein CSARREDYTF.

V usage is TRBV3-1 (or the pseudogene TRBV3-2) and J usage is TRBJ1-3; the D is unclear. This CDR3 region has 14 residues. Germline values: CDR1 LGHDT, CDR2 YNNKEL (reference sequence). V lost 4 bases and J 2 bases, leaving 9 bases between the germline ends. This CDR3 reads CASSLESAGNTIYF. As DNA, the CDR3 is TGTGCCAGCAGCCTGGAGTCAGCTGGAAACACCATATATTTT.

V is TRBV7-8 and J is TRBJ2-5; 10 bases are shared with TRBD1. The CDR3 runs 16 residues. Germline lookup yields CDR1 SGHVS and CDR2 FQNEAQ. Unmatched junction bases numbered 5, after V lost 1 base and J lost 3 bases. In DNA, the CDR3 is TGTGCCAGCAGCTTAGGGGACAGGGGTCGGGAAGAGACCCAGTACTTC. This gives the protein CASSLGDRGREETQYF.

The V gene is TRBV2, the J gene TRBJ1-5; D gene ambiguous. The CDR3 has 14 amino acids. Germline CDR1 reads SNHLY; CDR2 reads FYNNEI. V was cut by 4 bases and J by 2 bases, with 9 bases left in between. The CDR3 DNA is TGTGCCAGCAGTGCGTCTTTTGGCAATCAGCCCCAGCATTTT. It translates to CASSASFGNQPQHF.

The gene calls are TRBV2 and TRBJ1-5; 8 bases are a match to TRBD1. V dropped 11 bases and J dropped 5; count of bases not matched to a gene: 11. Germline V lookup: CDR1 SNHLY, CDR2 FYNNEI. The length of the CDR3 is 14 residues. CDR3 in DNA: TGTGCCGGCGGGACAGGCCTGGGGGATCAGCCCCAGCATTTT. Amino acids: CAGGTGLGDQPQHF.

Written as DNA, the CDR3 is TGTGCCAGCAGCCCGGGGGGCAGGGGTTTCCCTGAAGCTTTCTTT. The encoded protein is CASSPGGRGFPEAFF. This chain connects TRBV3-1 (or the pseudogene TRBV3-2) to TRBJ1-1; D is possibly TRBD1 (6 bases). Germline V gives CDR1 LGHDT, CDR2 YNNKEL (reference sequence). This CDR3 spans 15 amino acids. V was clipped by 4 bases and J by 6 bases, with 18 bases between them.

V usage is TRBV5-8 and J usage is TRBJ1-5; TRBD1 matches at 8 bases. This CDR3 has 17 residues. The J segment lost 0 bases and the V segment lost 4 bases, leaving 9 bases of the junction unmatched. Germline V CDR1 and CDR2: SGHTS, YDEGEE. The CDR3 here is CASSLGTGVYSNQPQHF. Here the CDR3 DNA reads TGTGCCAGCAGCCTCGGGACAGGCGTCTATAGCAATCAGCCCCAGCATTTT.

The chain links TRBV30 to TRBJ2-1; the D gene is possibly TRBD1 (6 bases). The germline gives CDR1 GTSNPN, CDR2 SVGIG (reference sequence). The CDR3 is 14 residues long. V shed 3 bases and J shed 2 bases, with 11 bases lying between them. The CDR3 protein is CAWRSRDTYNEQFF. The CDR3, as DNA: TGTGCCTGGAGAAGCCGGGACACCTACAATGAGCAGTTCTTC.

The chain couples TRBV7-2 to TRBJ1-5; possible D gene TRBD1, 5 bases. V was clipped by 4 bases and J by 7 bases, with 20 bases between them. The CDR3 runs to 16 residues. CDR1 is SGHTA, CDR2 FQGNSA, per germline. CDR3: CASSSPGGLIGQPQHF. The CDR3 bases are TGTGCCAGCAGCTCCCCCGGGGGGTTAATAGGGCAGCCCCAGCATTTT. Variable domain in full (rest from reference TRBV7-2 and TRBJ1-5): GAGVSQSPSNKVTEKGKDVELRCDPISGHTALYWYRQSLGQGLEFLIYFQGNSAPDKSGLPSDRFSAERTGGSVSTLTIQRTQQEDSAVYLCASSSPGGLIGQPQHFGDGTRLSIL.

The chain links TRBV6-5 to TRBJ2-1, with D perhaps TRBD1 (5 bases). This CDR3 is built from 13 residues. Trimming stripped 6 bases from V and 9 bases from J, with 15 bases between. CDR1 and CDR2 (germline): MNHEY, SVGAGI. This CDR3 is CASRLAGYGEQFF. The DNA for the CDR3 is TGTGCCAGCAGATTAGCAGGGTACGGTGAGCAGTTCTTC.

The rearrangement joins TRBV6-5 to TRBJ1-2, with D tentatively TRBD1 (5 bases). The V and J ends lost 0 bases and 13 bases respectively, with 15 bases between them. Germline lookup yields CDR1 MNHEY and CDR2 SVGAGI. This CDR3 has 13 residues. CDR3 protein: CASSYSTAAFTTF. DNA of the CDR3: TGTGCCAGCAGTTACTCGACAGCAGCGTTTACCACCTTC.

This clone was counted between two and nine times. The chain joins TRBV19 to TRBJ1-5; no clear D gene. The CDR3 is 14 amino acids. CDR1 is LNHDA, CDR2 SQIVND, per germline (reference sequence). The V end was cut by 3 bases, the J end by 0 bases, with 6 bases between. In DNA, the CDR3 is TGTGCCAGTAGTATGCAGTATAGCAATCAGCCCCAGCATTTT. It specifies CASSMQYSNQPQHF.

Only one count was recorded for this clone. The chain links TRBV5-5 to TRBJ2-1; TRBD2 aligns across 9 bases. Germline-derived CDR1 and CDR2 are SGHKS and YYEKEE (reference sequence). This CDR3 region has 16 residues. After removal of 4 bases from V and 7 bases from J, the junction contained 12 bases not matched to a gene. The CDR3 DNA is TGTGCCAGCAGCCCCCTTGGCGGGGGGGCTAAAAATGAGCAGTTCTTC. Protein product: CASSPLGGGAKNEQFF. The full variable domain, with the rest looked up from reference TRBV5-5 and TRBJ2-1, is DAGVTQSPTHLIKTRGQQVTLRCSPISGHKSVSWYQQVLGQGPQFIFQYYEKEERGRGNFPDRFSARQFPNYSSELNVNALLLGDSALYLCASSPLGGGAKNEQFFGPGTRLTVL.

V and J are TRBV2 and TRBJ2-7, with a weak D call TRBD1 (6 bases). The V end lost 4 bases, the J end lost 12 bases, and 16 bases lay between the germline ends. Germline V gene data show CDR1 as SNHLY and CDR2 as FYNNEI. The CDR3 loop spans 12 amino acids. CDR3 residues: CASSGTARFGYF. In DNA, the CDR3 is TGTGCCAGCAGTGGGACAGCTCGTTTTGGGTACTTC.

The chain employs TRBV6-1 and TRBJ2-7; the D gene is possibly TRBD2 (5 bases). V was shortened by 8 bases and J by 2 bases, with 13 bases between the two germline ends. In germline, CDR1 is MNHNS, CDR2 SASEGT. This CDR3 region has 13 residues. This CDR3 reads CASAPGSTYEQYF. The CDR3 DNA reads TGTGCCAGCGCACCGGGGTCGACCTACGAGCAGTACTTC.